The source of this T cell receptor (beta chain) is a study of T cells after yellow fever vaccination. Notes on this clonotype: Its antigen is not identified.

Template switching with 5'RACE generated the TCR cDNA and added a universal primer site and UMIs. A single record per CDR3 protein comes from TCRdb applying MiXCR to the 5' RACE reads. Seen here are approximately 260,000 distinct CDR3 sequences, approximately 5.2% observed once, and the top ten hold around 3.5%. V shed 3 bases and J shed 0 bases, with 8 bases lying between them. Germline V gives CDR1 DFQATT, CDR2 SNEGSKA (reference sequence). The CDR3 loop spans 13 amino acids. Study-level findings and limits: Abundant clonotypes (contaminants from the bulk population) could be present in FACS-sorted repertoires. Most primary-vaccination clones reappeared after the booster (about 97% CD4, roughly 88% CD8).

Sequences were derived from CD4+ T cells sorted from PBMCs, sampled on the day of the yellow fever booster vaccination. This sequence was found in a man between 18 and 29 years old who received the YFV17D yellow fever vaccine. The rearrangement joins TRBV20-1 to TRBJ1-1; D is unresolved. CDR3 loop: CSASQVVNTEAFF. The DNA of the CDR3 is TGCAGTGCTAGTCAGGTAGTGAACACTGAAGCTTTCTTT.